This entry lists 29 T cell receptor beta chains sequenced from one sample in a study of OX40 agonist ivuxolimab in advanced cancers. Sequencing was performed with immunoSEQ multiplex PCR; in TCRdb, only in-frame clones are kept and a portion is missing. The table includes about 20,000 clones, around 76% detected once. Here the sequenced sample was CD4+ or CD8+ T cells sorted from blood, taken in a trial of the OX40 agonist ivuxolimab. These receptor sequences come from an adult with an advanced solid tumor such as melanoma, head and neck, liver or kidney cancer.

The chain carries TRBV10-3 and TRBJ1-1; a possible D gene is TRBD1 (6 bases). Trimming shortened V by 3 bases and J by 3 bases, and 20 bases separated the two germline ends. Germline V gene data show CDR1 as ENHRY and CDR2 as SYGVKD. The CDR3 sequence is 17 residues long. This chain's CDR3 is CAISDPPLQGGDTEAFF. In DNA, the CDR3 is TGTGCCATCAGTGACCCCCCCCTACAGGGCGGGGACACTGAAGCTTTCTTT.

The DNA for the CDR3 is TGCGCCAGCAGCGACAGGGGGTCGCTTCTGGGCACCGGGGAGCTGTTTTTT. Translated: CASSDRGSLLGTGELFF. This sequence joins TRBV4-1 and TRBJ2-2, with 9 bases fitting TRBD1. CDR1 is MGHRA and CDR2 is YSYEKL in the germline V gene. Germline trimming cut 5 bases from V and 4 bases from J; bases unmatched to any gene: 11. CDR3 length equals 17 residues.

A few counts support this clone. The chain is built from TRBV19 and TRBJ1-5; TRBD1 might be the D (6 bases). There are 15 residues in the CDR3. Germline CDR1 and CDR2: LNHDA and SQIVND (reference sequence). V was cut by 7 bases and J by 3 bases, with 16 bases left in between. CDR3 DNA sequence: TGTGCCAGTACCCTGGTTTCAGGGGCCAATCAGCCCCAGCATTTT. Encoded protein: CASTLVSGANQPQHF.

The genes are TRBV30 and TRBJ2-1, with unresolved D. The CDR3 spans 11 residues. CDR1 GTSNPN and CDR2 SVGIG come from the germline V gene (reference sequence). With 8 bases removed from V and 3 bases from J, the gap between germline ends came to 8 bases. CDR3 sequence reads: CARTIYNEQFF. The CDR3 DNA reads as TGTGCCCGTACTATCTACAATGAGCAGTTCTTC.

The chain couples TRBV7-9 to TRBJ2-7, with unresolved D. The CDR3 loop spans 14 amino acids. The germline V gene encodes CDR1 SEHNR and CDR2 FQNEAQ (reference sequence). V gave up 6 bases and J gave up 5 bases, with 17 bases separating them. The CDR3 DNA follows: TGTGCCAGCAGAGAAGGCGACCGATCCCACGAGCAGTACTTC. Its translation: CASREGDRSHEQYF.

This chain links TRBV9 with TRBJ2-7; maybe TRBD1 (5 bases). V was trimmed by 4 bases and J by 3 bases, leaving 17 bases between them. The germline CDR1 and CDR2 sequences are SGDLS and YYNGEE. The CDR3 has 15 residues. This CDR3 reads CASSQGGQGNYEQYF. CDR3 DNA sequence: TGTGCCAGCAGCCAGGGTGGGCAGGGAAACTACGAGCAGTACTTC.

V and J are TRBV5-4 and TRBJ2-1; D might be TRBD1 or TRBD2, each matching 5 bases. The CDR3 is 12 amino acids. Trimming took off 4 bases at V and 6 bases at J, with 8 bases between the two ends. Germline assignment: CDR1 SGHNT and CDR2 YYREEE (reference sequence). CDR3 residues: CASSRGPNEQFF. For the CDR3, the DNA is TGTGCCAGCAGCCGGGGCCCCAATGAGCAGTTCTTC.

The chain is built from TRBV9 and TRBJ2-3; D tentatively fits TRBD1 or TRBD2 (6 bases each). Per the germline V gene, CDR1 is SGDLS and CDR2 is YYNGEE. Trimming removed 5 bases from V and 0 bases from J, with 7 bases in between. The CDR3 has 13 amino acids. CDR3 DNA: TGTGCCAGCAGAGGGGGGAGCACAGATACGCAGTATTTT. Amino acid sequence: CASRGGSTDTQYF.

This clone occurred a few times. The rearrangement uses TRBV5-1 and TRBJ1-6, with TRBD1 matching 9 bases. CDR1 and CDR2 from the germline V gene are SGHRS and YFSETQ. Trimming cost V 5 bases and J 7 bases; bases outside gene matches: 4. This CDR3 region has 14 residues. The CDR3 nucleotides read TGCGCCAGCAGTTACGGGACAGGGAATTCACCCCTCCACTTT. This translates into CASSYGTGNSPLHF.

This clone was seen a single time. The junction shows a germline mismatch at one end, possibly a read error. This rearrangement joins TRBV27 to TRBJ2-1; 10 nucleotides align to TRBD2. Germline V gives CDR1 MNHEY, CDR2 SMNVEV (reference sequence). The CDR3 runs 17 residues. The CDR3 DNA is TGTGCCAGCAGTTCCCCCGGACTAGCGGAATCCTGCAATGAGCAGTTCTTC. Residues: CASSSPGLAESCNEQFF.

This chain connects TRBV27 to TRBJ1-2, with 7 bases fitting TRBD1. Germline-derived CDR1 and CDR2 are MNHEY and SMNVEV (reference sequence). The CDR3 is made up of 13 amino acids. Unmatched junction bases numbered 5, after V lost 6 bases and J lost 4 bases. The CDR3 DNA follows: TGTGCCAGCAGGACAGGGTTCGGCTATGGCTACACCTTC. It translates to CASRTGFGYGYTF.

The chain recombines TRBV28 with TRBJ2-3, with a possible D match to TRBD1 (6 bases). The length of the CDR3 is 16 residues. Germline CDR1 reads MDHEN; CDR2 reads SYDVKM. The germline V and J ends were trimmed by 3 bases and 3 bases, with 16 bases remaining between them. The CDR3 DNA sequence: TGTGCCAGCAGTTTGCTAGACCCCAGGGGTACAGATACGCAGTATTTT. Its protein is CASSLLDPRGTDTQYF.

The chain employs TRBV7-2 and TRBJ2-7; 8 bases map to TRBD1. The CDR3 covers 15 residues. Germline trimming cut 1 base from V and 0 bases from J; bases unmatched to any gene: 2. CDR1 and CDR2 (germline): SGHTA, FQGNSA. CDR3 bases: TGTGCCAGCAGCTTAGGGACAGGGCCCTCCTACGAGCAGTACTTC. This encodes CASSLGTGPSYEQYF.

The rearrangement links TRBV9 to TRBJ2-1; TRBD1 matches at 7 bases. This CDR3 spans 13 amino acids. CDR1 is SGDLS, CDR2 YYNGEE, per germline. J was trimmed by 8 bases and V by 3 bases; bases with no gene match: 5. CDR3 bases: TGTGCCAGCAGCGACAGGGGTTACGATGAGCAGTTCTTC. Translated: CASSDRGYDEQFF.

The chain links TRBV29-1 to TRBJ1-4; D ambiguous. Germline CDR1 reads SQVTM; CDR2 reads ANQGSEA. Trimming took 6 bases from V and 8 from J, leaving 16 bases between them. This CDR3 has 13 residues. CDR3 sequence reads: CSVVGPLAEKLFF. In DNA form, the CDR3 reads TGCAGCGTCGTCGGGCCCCTGGCGGAAAAACTGTTTTTT.

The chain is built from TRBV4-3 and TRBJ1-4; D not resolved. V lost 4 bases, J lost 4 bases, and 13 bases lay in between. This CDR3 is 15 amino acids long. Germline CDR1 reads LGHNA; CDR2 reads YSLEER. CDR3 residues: CASSPRFVGNEKLFF. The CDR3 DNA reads TGCGCCAGCAGCCCCCGTTTCGTGGGTAATGAAAAACTGTTTTTT.

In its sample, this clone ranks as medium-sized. CDR3 DNA: TGTGCCAGCAGCTTGGTGCAGGGCGATAATTCACCCCTCCACTTT. Protein product: CASSLVQGDNSPLHF. The chain combines TRBV5-6 with TRBJ1-6; tentatively, D is TRBD1 (5 bases). The CDR3 has 15 residues. V was pared by 0 bases and J by 5 bases, with 9 bases between. In germline, CDR1 is SGHDT, CDR2 YYEEEE. The variable domain in full, completed from reference TRBV5-6 and TRBJ1-6, reads DAGVTQSPTHLIKTRGQQVTLRCSPKSGHDTVSWYQQALGQGPQFIFQYYEEEERQRGNFPDRFSGHQFPNYSSELNVNALLLGDSALYLCASSLVQGDNSPLHFGNGTRLTVT.

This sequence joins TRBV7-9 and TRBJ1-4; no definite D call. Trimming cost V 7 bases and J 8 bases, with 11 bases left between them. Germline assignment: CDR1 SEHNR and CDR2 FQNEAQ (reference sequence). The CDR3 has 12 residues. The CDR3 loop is CASTFDKEKLFF. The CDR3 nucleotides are TGTGCCAGCACCTTTGACAAGGAAAAACTGTTTTTT.

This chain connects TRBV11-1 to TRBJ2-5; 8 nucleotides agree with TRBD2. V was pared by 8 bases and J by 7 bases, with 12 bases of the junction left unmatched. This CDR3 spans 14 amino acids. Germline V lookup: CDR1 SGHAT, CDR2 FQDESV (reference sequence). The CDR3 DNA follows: TGTGCCAGCCGGGAGGGCACGCTGTCGGGGACCCAGTACTTC. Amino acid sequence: CASREGTLSGTQYF.

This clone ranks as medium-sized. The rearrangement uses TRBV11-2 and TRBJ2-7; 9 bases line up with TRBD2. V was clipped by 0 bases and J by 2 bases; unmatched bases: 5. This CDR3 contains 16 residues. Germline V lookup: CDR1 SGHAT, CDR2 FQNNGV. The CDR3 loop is CASSLETSGSPYEQYF. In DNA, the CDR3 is TGTGCCAGCAGCTTAGAGACTAGCGGCTCCCCCTACGAGCAGTACTTC.

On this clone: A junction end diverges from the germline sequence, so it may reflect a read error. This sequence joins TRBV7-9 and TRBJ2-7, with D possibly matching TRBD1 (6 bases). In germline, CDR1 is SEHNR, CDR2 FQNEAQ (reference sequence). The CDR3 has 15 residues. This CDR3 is CASRAGVGASNEQYF. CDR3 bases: TGTGCCAGCAGGGCCGGAGTGGGGGCCTCCAACGAGCAGTACTTC.

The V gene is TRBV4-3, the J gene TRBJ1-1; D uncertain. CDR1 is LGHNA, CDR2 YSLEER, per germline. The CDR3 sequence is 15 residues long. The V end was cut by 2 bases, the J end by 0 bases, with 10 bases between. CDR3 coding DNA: TGCGCCAGCAGCCAAATCTCAGAGATGAACACTGAAGCTTTCTTT. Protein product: CASSQISEMNTEAFF.

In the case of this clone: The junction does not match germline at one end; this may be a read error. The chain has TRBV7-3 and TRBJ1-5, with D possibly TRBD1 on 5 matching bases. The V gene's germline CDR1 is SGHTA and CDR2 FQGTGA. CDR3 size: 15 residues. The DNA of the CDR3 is TGCGCCAGCCGGGACGGGTCCTCTAGCAATCAGCCCCAGCATTTT. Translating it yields CASRDGSSSNQPQHF.

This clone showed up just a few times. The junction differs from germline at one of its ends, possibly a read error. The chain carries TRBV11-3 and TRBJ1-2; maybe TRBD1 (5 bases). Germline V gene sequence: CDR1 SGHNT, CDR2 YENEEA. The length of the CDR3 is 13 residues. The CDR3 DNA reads TGTGCCAGCAGCCTAGACAGTGCCTATGGCTACACCTTC. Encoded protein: CASSLDSAYGYTF.

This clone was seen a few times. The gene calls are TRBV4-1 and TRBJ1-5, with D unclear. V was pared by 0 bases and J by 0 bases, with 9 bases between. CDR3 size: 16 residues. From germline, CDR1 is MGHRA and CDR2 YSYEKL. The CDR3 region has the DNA TGCGCCAGCAGCCAAGAGGCGCCAGCTAGCAATCAGCCCCAGCATTTT. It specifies CASSQEAPASNQPQHF.

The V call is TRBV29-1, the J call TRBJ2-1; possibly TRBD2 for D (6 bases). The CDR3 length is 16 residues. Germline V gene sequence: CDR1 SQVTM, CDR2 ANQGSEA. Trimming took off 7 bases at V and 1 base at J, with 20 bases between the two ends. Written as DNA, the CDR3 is TGCAGCGGGGTTCCGGGCAGCGGGTGGTCCTACAATGAGCAGTTCTTC. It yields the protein CSGVPGSGWSYNEQFF.

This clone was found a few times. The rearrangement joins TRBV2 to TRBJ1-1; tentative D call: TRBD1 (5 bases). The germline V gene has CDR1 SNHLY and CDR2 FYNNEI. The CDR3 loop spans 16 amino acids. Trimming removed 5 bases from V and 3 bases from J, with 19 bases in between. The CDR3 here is CASSRPGGGGYTEAFF. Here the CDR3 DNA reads TGTGCCAGCAGTCGACCTGGCGGGGGTGGTTACACTGAAGCTTTCTTT.

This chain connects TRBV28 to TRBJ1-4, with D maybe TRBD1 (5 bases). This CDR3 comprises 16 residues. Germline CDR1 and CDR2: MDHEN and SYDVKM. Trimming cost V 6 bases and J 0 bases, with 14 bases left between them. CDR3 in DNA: TGTGCCAGCAGCCTGCTTCGGGGCGCAACTAATGAAAAACTGTTTTTT. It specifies CASSLLRGATNEKLFF.

CDR3 nucleotide sequence: TGTGCCAGCAGCCGGACAGCTGGAAACACCATATATTTT. Its protein product is CASSRTAGNTIYF. This chain uses TRBV7-9 with TRBJ1-3, with D tentatively TRBD1 (6 bases). Trimming pared 5 bases from V and 2 bases from J, leaving 7 bases between. This CDR3 region has 13 residues. Looked up from germline, CDR1 is SEHNR and CDR2 is FQNEAQ (reference sequence).